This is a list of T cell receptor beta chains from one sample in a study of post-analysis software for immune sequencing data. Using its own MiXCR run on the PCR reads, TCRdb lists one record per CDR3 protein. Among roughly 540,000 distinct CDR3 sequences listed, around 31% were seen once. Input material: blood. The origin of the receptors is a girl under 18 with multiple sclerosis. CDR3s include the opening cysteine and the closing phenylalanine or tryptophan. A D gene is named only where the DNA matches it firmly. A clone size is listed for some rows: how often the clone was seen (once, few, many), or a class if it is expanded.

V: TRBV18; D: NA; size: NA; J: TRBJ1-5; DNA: TGTGCCAGCTCGCGGGACCACAATCAGCCCCAGCATTTT; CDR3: CASSRDHNQPQHF
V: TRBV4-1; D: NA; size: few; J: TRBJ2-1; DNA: TGCGCCAGCAGCCAAGGGGTTACTAAGAACAATGAGCAGTTCTTC; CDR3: CASSQGVTKNNEQFF
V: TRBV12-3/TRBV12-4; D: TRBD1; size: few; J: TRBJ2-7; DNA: TGTGCCAGCAGTCCTCGGACAGGGTCTCCCTACGAGCAGTACTTC; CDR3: CASSPRTGSPYEQYF
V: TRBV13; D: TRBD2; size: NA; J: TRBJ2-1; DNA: TGTGCCAGCAGCAAAACGGGGACTAGGGTCTACAATGAGCAGTTCTTC; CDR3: CASSKTGTRVYNEQFF
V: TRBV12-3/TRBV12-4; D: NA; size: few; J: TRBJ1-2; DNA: TGTGCCAGCACGACCAGGGATCACTATGGCTACACCTTC; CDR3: CASTTRDHYGYTF
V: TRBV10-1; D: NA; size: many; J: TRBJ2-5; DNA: TGCGCCAGCAGTGAGACCCAAGAGACCCAGTACTTC; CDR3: CASSETQETQYF
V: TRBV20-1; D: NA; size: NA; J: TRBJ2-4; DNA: TGCAGTGCGCCCCACGGGGGAGGTGGGAAAAACATTCAGTACTTC; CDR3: CSAPHGGGGKNIQYF
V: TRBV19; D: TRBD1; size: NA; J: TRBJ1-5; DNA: TGTGCCAGTAGCTCGGGACAGGGAAACAATCAGCCCCAGCATTTT; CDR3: CASSSGQGNNQPQHF
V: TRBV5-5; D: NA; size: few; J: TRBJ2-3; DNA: TGTGCCAGCAGCCCTCGAGGGGAAGATACGCAGTATTTT; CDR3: CASSPRGEDTQYF
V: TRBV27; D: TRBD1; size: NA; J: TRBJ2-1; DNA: TGTGCCAGCAGTTTACGTCGGACAGGGAACTACAATGAGCAGTTCTTC; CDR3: CASSLRRTGNYNEQFF